These 8 T cell receptor beta chains originate from one sample sequenced in a study of blood T cells in healthy people across ages. A second PCR, run for roughly 6 to 11 cycles, used a sample-barcoded 5' primer plus a J-beta primer mix. TCRdb ran MiXCR on the 5' RACE reads and lists one entry per CDR3 protein. The repertoire has around 1,000,000 distinct CDR3 sequences, around 25% of them found once; the top ten carry 0.65% to 0.75%. These data are also associated with another study on T cells of mothers and their children.

What was sequenced was blood. These receptors were collected from a girl aged 2 to 10 in good health.

V gene TRBV12-3 or TRBV12-4 combines with J gene TRBJ2-2; D remains unclear. The CDR3 runs 13 residues. Trimming cost V 4 bases and J 7 bases, with 10 bases left between them. CDR3 DNA: TGTGCCAGCAGTTCCAAACCAATCGGGGAGCTGTTTTTT. This codes for CASSSKPIGELFF.

The V and J genes are TRBV29-1 and TRBJ2-7; perhaps TRBD2 as D (5 bases). The length of the CDR3 is 13 residues. Germline V gives CDR1 SQVTM, CDR2 ANQGSEA. Trimming left V 6 bases short and J 7 bases short, with 19 bases between. As DNA, the CDR3 is TGCAGCGTACGGGAAGCGGACGGAAGAGAGCAGTACTTC. Translating it yields CSVREADGREQYF.

In its sample, this clonotype was seen a few times. The chain is built from TRBV27 and TRBJ1-4; tentatively, D is TRBD1 (6 bases). With 0 bases removed from V and 8 bases from J, the gap between germline ends came to 16 bases. Per the germline V gene, CDR1 is MNHEY and CDR2 is SMNVEV (reference sequence). The CDR3 totals 16 residues. The chain's CDR3 is CASSLSLGGSGEKLFF. DNA of the CDR3: TGTGCCAGCAGTTTATCGTTGGGGGGCTCTGGGGAAAAACTGTTTTTT.

This clonotype occurred a few times. The rearrangement joins TRBV29-1 to TRBJ2-5; D gene ambiguous. The DNA matches TRBJ2-1 better at its end, which makes the J call doubtful. This CDR3 comprises 11 residues. CDR1 is SQVTM and CDR2 is ANQGSEA in the germline V gene. The CDR3, as DNA: TGCAGCGCGGAAGAGTGGGCTAGGCAGTTCTTC. Amino acids: CSAEEWARQFF.

The V and J genes are TRBV12-3 or TRBV12-4 and TRBJ2-3; TRBD2 matches 7 bases. The CDR3 sequence is 15 residues long. The V segment lost 3 bases and the J segment 3 bases; nucleotides outside the gene matches: 6. The CDR3 nucleotides read TGTGCCAGCAGTTTCCGTGGGGGGGATACAGATACGCAGTATTTT. Protein: CASSFRGGDTDTQYF.

The chain carries TRBV2 and TRBJ2-3; 9 bases align to TRBD1. The CDR3 runs 16 residues. Germline loops: CDR1 SNHLY, CDR2 FYNNEI. With V trimmed by 11 bases and J by 1 base, 13 bases remained unmatched. The CDR3 sequence is CASRGTGSFGTDTQYF. CDR3 in DNA: TGTGCCTCCCGGGGGACAGGGAGTTTTGGCACAGATACGCAGTATTTT.

The J gene is TRBJ2-1, the V gene TRBV2; 8 bases align to TRBD2. The CDR3 loop spans 15 amino acids. CDR1 SNHLY and CDR2 FYNNEI come from the germline V gene. V shed 1 base, J shed 4 bases, and the junction held 3 bases outside the gene matches. CDR3 coding DNA: TGTGCCAGCAGTGAAGTAGCGGGGATTTACAATGAGCAGTTCTTC. It encodes CASSEVAGIYNEQFF.

The V gene is TRBV4-3, the J gene TRBJ1-5; D is uncertain. The ends were cut back, 0 bases at V and 3 bases at J, with 15 bases in the middle. Germline assignment: CDR1 LGHNA and CDR2 YSLEER. The CDR3 is 17 amino acids. CDR3 sequence: CASSQDPGGPTNQPQHF. In DNA, the CDR3 is TGCGCCAGCAGCCAAGATCCTGGTGGACCTACCAATCAGCCCCAGCATTTT.